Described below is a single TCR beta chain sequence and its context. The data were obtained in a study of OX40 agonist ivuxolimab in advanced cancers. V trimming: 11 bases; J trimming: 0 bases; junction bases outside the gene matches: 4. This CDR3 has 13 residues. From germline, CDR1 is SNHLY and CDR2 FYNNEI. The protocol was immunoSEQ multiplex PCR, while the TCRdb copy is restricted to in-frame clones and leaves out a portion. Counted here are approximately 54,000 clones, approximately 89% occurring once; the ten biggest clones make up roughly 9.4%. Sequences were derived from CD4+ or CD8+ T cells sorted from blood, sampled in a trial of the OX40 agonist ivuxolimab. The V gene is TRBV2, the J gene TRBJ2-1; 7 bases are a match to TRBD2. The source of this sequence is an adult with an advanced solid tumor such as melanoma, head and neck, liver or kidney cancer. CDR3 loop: CAEGRVSYNEQFF. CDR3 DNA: TGTGCCGAAGGGAGGGTCTCCTACAATGAGCAGTTCTTC.